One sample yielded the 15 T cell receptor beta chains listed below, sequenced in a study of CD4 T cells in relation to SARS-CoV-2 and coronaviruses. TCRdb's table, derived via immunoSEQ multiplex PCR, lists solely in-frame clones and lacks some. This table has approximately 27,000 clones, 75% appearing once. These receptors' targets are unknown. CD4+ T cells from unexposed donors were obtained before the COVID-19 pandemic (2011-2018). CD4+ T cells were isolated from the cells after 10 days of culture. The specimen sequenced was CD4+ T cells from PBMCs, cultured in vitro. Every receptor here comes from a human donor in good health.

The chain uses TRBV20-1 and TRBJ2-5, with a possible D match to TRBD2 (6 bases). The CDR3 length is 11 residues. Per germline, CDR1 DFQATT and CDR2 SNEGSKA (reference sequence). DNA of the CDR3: TGCAAAGCGGGCAACCAAGAGACCCAGTACTTC. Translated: CKAGNQETQYF.

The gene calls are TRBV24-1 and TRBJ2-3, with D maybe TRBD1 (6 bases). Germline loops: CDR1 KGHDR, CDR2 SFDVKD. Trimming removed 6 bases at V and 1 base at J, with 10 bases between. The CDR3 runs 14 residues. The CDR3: CATSPAGGTDTQYF. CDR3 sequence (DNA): TGTGCCACCAGTCCCGCAGGGGGCACAGATACGCAGTATTTT.

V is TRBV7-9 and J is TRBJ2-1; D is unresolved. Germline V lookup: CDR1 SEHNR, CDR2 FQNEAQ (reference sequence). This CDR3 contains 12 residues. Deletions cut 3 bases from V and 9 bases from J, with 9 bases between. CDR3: CASSFTSSEQFF. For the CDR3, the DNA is TGTGCCAGCAGCTTTACCAGTTCTGAGCAGTTCTTC.

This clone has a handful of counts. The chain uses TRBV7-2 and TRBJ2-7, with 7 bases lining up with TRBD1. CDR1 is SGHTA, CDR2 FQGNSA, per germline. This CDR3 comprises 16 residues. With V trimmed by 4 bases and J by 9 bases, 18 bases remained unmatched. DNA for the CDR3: TGTGCCAGCAGCTCTAGGGGGCTAGGTAATTCCCTTGCGCAGTACTTC. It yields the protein CASSSRGLGNSLAQYF. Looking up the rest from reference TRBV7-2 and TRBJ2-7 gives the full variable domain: GAGVSQSPSNKVTEKGKDVELRCDPISGHTALYWYRQSLGQGLEFLIYFQGNSAPDKSGLPSDRFSAERTGGSVSTLTIQRTQQEDSAVYLCASSSRGLGNSLAQYFGPGTRLTVT.

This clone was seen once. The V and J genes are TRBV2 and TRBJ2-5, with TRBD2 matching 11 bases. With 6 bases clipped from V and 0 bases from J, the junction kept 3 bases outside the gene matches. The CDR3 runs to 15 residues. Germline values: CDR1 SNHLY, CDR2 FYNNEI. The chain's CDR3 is CASSELAGDQETQYF. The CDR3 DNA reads TGTGCCAGCAGCGAACTAGCGGGGGACCAAGAGACCCAGTACTTC.

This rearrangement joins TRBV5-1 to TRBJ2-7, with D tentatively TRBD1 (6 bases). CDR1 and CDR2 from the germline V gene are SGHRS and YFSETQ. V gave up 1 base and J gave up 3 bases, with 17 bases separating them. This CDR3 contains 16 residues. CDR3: CASSLRPGERDYEQYF. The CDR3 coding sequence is TGCGCCAGCAGCTTGCGCCCAGGGGAAAGGGACTACGAGCAGTACTTC.

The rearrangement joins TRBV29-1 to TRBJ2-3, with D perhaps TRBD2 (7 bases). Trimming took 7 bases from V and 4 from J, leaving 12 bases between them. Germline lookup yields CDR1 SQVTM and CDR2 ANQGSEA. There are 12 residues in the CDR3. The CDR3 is CSAGEGADTQYF. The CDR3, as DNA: TGCAGCGCTGGGGAGGGGGCAGATACGCAGTATTTT.

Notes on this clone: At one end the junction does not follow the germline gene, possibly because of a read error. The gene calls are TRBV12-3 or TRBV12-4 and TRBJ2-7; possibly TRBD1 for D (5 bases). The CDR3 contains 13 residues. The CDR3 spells CASSFWGSNEQYF. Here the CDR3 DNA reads TGTGCCAGCAGTTTTTGGGGCTCCAACGAGCAGTACTTC.

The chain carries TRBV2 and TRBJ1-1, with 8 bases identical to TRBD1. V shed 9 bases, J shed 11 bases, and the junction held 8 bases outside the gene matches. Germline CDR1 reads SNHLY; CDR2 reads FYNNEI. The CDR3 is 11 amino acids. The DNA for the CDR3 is TGTGCCAGGGGGGGAAGGACAGGGGCTTTCTTT. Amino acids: CARGGRTGAFF.

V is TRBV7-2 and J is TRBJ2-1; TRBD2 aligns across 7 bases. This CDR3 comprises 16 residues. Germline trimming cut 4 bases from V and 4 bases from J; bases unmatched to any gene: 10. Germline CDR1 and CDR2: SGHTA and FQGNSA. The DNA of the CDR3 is TGTGCCAGCAGCTCCCTAGCGGAGAAAAGGTACAATGAGCAGTTCTTC. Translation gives CASSSLAEKRYNEQFF.

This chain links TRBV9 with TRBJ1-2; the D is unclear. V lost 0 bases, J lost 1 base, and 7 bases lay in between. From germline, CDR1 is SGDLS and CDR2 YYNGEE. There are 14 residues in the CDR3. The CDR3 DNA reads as TGTGCCAGCAGCGTAGGCACCCTTAACTATGGCTACACCTTC. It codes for CASSVGTLNYGYTF.

The CDR3 reads CASSLGGYDQPQHF. The CDR3 coding sequence is TGTGCCAGCAGCTTAGGGGGGTACGATCAGCCCCAGCATTTT. The V and J genes are TRBV7-2 and TRBJ1-5, with TRBD1 as a possible D gene (5 bases). This CDR3 is 14 amino acids long. Germline CDR1 SGHTA, CDR2 FQGNSA. The ends were cut back, 1 base at V and 5 bases at J, with 9 bases in the middle. Variable domain in full (rest from reference TRBV7-2 and TRBJ1-5): GAGVSQSPSNKVTEKGKDVELRCDPISGHTALYWYRQSLGQGLEFLIYFQGNSAPDKSGLPSDRFSAERTGGSVSTLTIQRTQQEDSAVYLCASSLGGYDQPQHFGDGTRLSIL.

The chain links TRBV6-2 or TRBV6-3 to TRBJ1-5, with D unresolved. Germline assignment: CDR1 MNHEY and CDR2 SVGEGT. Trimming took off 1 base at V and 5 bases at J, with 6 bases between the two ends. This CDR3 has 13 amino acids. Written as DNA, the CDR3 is TGTGCCAGCAGTTACTGGCGGGATCAGCCCCAGCATTTT. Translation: CASSYWRDQPQHF.

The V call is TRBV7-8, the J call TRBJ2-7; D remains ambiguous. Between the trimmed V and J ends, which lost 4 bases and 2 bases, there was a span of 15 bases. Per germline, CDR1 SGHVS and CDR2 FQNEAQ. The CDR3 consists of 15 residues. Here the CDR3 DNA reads TGTGCCAGCAGCTCCCGTAGACTCGCAACCTACGAGCAGTACTTC. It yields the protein CASSSRRLATYEQYF.

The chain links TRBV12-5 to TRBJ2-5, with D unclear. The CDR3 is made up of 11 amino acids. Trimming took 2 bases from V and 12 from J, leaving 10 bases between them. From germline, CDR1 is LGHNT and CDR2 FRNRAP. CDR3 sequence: CASGLIRPEYF. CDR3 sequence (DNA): TGTGCTAGTGGTTTGATCCGGCCAGAGTACTTC.